This is a list of T cell receptor beta chains from one sample in a study of T cell responses to AZD1222 COVID-19 vaccine. Assay used: immunoSEQ multiplex PCR; TCRdb lists only in-frame clones, some missing. The data hold more than 140,000 clones, with about 91% observed a single time. The material was peripheral blood, obtained on day 0 of AZD1222 vaccination. These receptor sequences come from an adult in good health. Both conserved end residues are part of each CDR3. A D gene is named only where the DNA matches it firmly. Clone size is not always given. Where it is, it says once, few, many or a class for expanded clones.

j_gene,v_gene,abundance,d_gene,CDR3aa,CDR3nt
TRBJ1-6,TRBV30,-,-,CAWSAWGEGNSPLHF,TGTGCCTGGAGTGCATGGGGGGAAGGGAATTCACCCCTCCACTTT
TRBJ2-1,TRBV5-4,once,-,CASSFRRGILNEQFF,TGTGCCAGCAGTTTCCGCAGGGGAATCCTCAATGAGCAGTTCTTC
TRBJ1-1,TRBV5-6,-,-,CASSLVGAGANTEAFF,TGTGCCAGCAGCTTGGTCGGTGCAGGGGCGAACACTGAAGCTTTCTTT
TRBJ1-5,TRBV7-9,-,-,CASSNYRDKNQPQHF,TGTGCCAGCAGCAACTACCGGGACAAAAATCAGCCCCAGCATTTT
TRBJ2-7,TRBV6-5,-,-,CASSPLGTPGEQYF,TGTGCCAGCAGCCCCCTGGGGACCCCTGGGGAGCAGTACTTC
TRBJ1-6,TRBV7-2,once,-,CASRATGTLTPLHF,TGTGCCAGCAGGGCGACCGGGACACTAACACCCCTCCACTTT
TRBJ1-2,TRBV6-5,-,-,CASEAADEGYTF,TGTGCCAGCGAAGCGGCTGATGAGGGCTACACCTTC
TRBJ2-2,TRBV5-1,-,-,CASSATTVGTNTGELFF,TGCGCCAGCAGCGCCACGACAGTTGGGACGAACACCGGGGAGCTGTTTTTT
TRBJ1-2,TRBV2,once,-,CASGGGAGGYTF,TGTGCCAGCGGGGGCGGGGCAGGGGGCTACACCTTC
TRBJ2-7,TRBV3-1/TRBV3-2,-,TRBD2,CASSLTSGRSFSEQYF,TGTGCCAGCAGCCTGACTAGCGGGAGGAGCTTTTCCGAGCAGTACTTC
TRBJ2-1,TRBV5-4,-,TRBD1,CASSSTDRVAYNEQFF,TGTGCCAGCAGCTCCACGGACAGGGTTGCGTACAATGAGCAGTTCTTC
TRBJ2-5,TRBV15,-,-,CATSRGGPQETQYF,TGTGCCACCAGCAGAGGGGGACCGCAAGAGACCCAGTACTTC
TRBJ2-3,TRBV11-3,-,-,CASSTGTHTRGTDTQYF,TGTGCCAGCAGCACCGGGACCCATACTAGGGGCACAGATACGCAGTATTTT
TRBJ2-5,TRBV7-2,few,TRBD1,CASSLTGGQETQYF,TGTGCCAGCAGCTTGACAGGGGGCCAAGAGACCCAGTACTTC
TRBJ1-3,TRBV28,-,-,CASRELVSAGNTIYF,TGTGCCAGCAGGGAGCTCGTGTCAGCGGGAAACACCATATATTTT
TRBJ1-1,TRBV30,few,TRBD1,CAWSGDPGQGSEAFF,TGTGCCTGGAGTGGGGATCCGGGACAGGGATCTGAAGCTTTCTTT
TRBJ2-2,TRBV19,-,TRBD2,CASSRVAGKNTGELFF,TGTGCCAGTAGTCGGGTAGCGGGAAAAAACACCGGGGAGCTGTTTTTT
TRBJ2-1,TRBV19,-,TRBD2,CASSKREELNNEQFF,TGTGCCAGTAGTAAGCGGGAGGAGCTAAACAATGAGCAGTTCTTC
TRBJ1-1,TRBV29-1,once,-,CSSQETGGYTEAFF,TGCAGCTCCCAAGAGACAGGCGGCTACACTGAAGCTTTCTTT
TRBJ2-1,TRBV6-5,-,-,CASSTEASVIHEQFF,TGTGCCAGCAGTACCGAGGCTAGCGTAATCCATGAGCAGTTCTTC
TRBJ2-3,TRBV20-1,-,-,CSAGHQDTQYF,TGCAGTGCTGGACATCAAGATACGCAGTATTTT
TRBJ2-7,TRBV6-2/TRBV6-3,once,-,CASSYGSVSTYEQYF,TGTGCCAGCAGTTACGGTAGCGTCTCAACCTACGAGCAGTACTTC
TRBJ2-5,TRBV5-4,-,TRBD1,CASSSGLGGRGETQYF,TGTGCCAGCAGCTCTGGCTTAGGGGGCAGGGGAGAGACCCAGTACTTC
TRBJ2-3,TRBV19,once,TRBD2,CASSIDRRTSGRDGTQYF,TGTGCCAGTAGTATAGATCGCCGGACTAGCGGGAGGGACGGTACGCAGTATTTT
TRBJ1-4,TRBV2,-,-,CASKPGVREKLFF,TGTGCCAGCAAGCCGGGGGTGAGGGAAAAACTGTTTTTT
TRBJ2-1,TRBV15,-,TRBD2,CATSRGLAGGPLNEQFF,TGTGCCACCAGCAGAGGACTAGCGGGAGGGCCTCTCAATGAGCAGTTCTTC
TRBJ2-2,TRBV5-6,-,-,CASSVWGSYTGELFF,TGTGCCAGCAGCGTGTGGGGCAGCTACACCGGGGAGCTGTTTTTT
TRBJ1-4,TRBV5-5,-,-,CASSPPTEKLFF,TGTGCCAGCAGCCCACCGACCGAAAAACTGTTTTTT
TRBJ1-1,TRBV11-1,-,TRBD1,CASGGRGRRAFF,TGTGCCAGCGGCGGCAGGGGGCGCCGAGCTTTCTTT
TRBJ2-1,TRBV10-1,-,-,CASSESKWGHYNEQFF,TGCGCCAGCAGTGAGTCGAAATGGGGGCACTACAATGAGCAGTTCTTC
TRBJ1-2,TRBV6-5,-,TRBD1,CATRQGGYTF,TGTGCCACCCGACAGGGGGGCTACACCTTC
TRBJ1-5,TRBV6-1,few,-,CASSATFAGETRQPQHF,TGTGCCAGCAGTGCGACATTCGCAGGAGAGACAAGGCAGCCCCAGCATTTT
TRBJ1-1,TRBV28,-,TRBD1,CASSLGGTGYTEAFF,TGTGCCAGCAGTTTAGGCGGGACAGGCTACACTGAAGCTTTCTTT
TRBJ2-2,TRBV5-1,once,-,CASSSGFTGELFF,TGCGCCAGCAGCTCAGGGTTCACCGGGGAGCTGTTTTTT
TRBJ2-7,TRBV4-3,-,-,CASSEGHCWTRPPSFYEQYF,TGCGCCAGCAGCGAAGGACATTGCTGGACAAGGCCTCCGTCTTTCTACGAGCAGTACTTC
TRBJ1-2,TRBV5-4,-,-,CASSFQTAYGYTF,TGTGCCAGCAGCTTCCAGACTGCCTATGGCTACACCTTC
TRBJ2-2,TRBV11-3,-,TRBD2,CASSEIGTSGNGELFF,TGTGCCAGCAGCGAGATCGGGACTAGCGGGAACGGGGAGCTGTTTTTT
TRBJ2-1,TRBV27,-,TRBD2,CASHTSGSYNEQFF,TGTGCCAGCCACACTAGCGGGAGTTACAATGAGCAGTTCTTC
TRBJ1-5,TRBV19,-,TRBD1,CASSPTGEPQHF,TGTGCCAGTAGCCCTACAGGGGAGCCCCAGCATTTT
TRBJ2-1,TRBV18,-,-,CASSRRNYNEQFF,TGTGCCAGCTCACGACGAAACTACAATGAGCAGTTCTTC
TRBJ1-4,TRBV7-9,-,TRBD1,CASSLTDRVINEKLFF,TGTGCCAGCAGCTTAACGGACAGGGTCATAAATGAAAAACTGTTTTTT
TRBJ2-7,TRBV6-5,-,TRBD2,CASRTSGSFYEQYF,TGTGCCAGCCGGACTAGCGGGAGTTTCTACGAGCAGTACTTC
TRBJ1-5,TRBV18,-,TRBD1,CASSLPGTVSQPQHF,TGTGCCAGCTCACTGCCCGGGACAGTCAGTCAGCCCCAGCATTTT
TRBJ1-6,TRBV7-2,-,-,CASSSDIQGTLHF,TGTGCCAGCAGCTCGGATATACAGGGTACCCTCCACTTT
TRBJ2-5,TRBV6-5,once,-,CASSPRTGQETQYF,TGTGCCAGCAGTCCCCGGACGGGTCAGGAGACCCAGTACTTC
TRBJ1-1,TRBV6-2/TRBV6-3,once,-,CASSRKNTEAFF,TGTGCCAGCAGTCGAAAGAACACTGAAGCTTTCTTT
TRBJ2-7,TRBV4-2,-,-,CASSQGDGTYEQYF,TGTGCCAGCAGCCAAGGGGACGGAACCTACGAGCAGTACTTC
TRBJ1-5,TRBV3-1/TRBV3-2,-,-,CASSHGSSNQPQHF,TGTGCCAGCAGCCATGGCAGTAGCAATCAGCCCCAGCATTTT
TRBJ1-2,TRBV9,-,-,CASSVEVEYGYTF,TGTGCCAGCAGCGTAGAGGTAGAATACGGCTACACCTTC
TRBJ2-6,TRBV7-2,-,-,CASSLDRQGVLTF,TGTGCCAGCAGCTTAGATCGGCAGGGAGTACTGACTTTC
TRBJ2-1,TRBV30,-,TRBD2,CAWSGLAGNNEQFF,TGTGCCTGGAGTGGGCTAGCGGGAAACAATGAGCAGTTCTTC
TRBJ2-3,TRBV27,-,-,CASSWARGTDTQYF,TGTGCCAGCAGTTGGGCGCGGGGCACAGATACGCAGTATTTT